This T cell receptor beta chain was observed in a study of CD8 T cells in Susac syndrome. An amount of RNA that ranged from roughly 0.5 to 1 ug was reverse transcribed with random hexamers. It was immunoSEQ multiplex PCR that amplified TCR beta CDR3 across 54 Vbeta and 13 Jbeta. TCRdb analysed the immunoSEQ multiplex PCR reads with MiXCR anew, one entry per CDR3 protein. The repertoire has 150,000 to 200,000 distinct CDR3 sequences, roughly 95% of them found once; the top ten carry just over 0.13%. High-throughput TCR beta sequencing covered peripheral CD8+ and CD4+ T cells. Negative isolation was used for CD8+ and CD4+ T cells and FACS enrichment for TEMRA cells. As concerns this clonotype: Its antigen is as yet unknown.

Study findings and constraints: The study conceded that its TCR sequencing and HLA analysis involved relatively few individuals.

The source material was CD4+ T cells from PBMCs. This receptor was obtained from a human donor in good health.

CDR3: CSAKMWGEQETQYF. CDR3 DNA sequence: TGCAGTGCTAAAATGTGGGGGGAGCAAGAGACCCAGTACTTC. The rearrangement uses TRBV20-1 and TRBJ2-5, with D perhaps matching TRBD2 (6 bases). CDR1 and CDR2 (germline): DFQATT, SNEGSKA (reference sequence). This CDR3 contains 14 residues. The ends were cut back, 4 bases at V and 2 bases at J, with 14 bases in the middle.